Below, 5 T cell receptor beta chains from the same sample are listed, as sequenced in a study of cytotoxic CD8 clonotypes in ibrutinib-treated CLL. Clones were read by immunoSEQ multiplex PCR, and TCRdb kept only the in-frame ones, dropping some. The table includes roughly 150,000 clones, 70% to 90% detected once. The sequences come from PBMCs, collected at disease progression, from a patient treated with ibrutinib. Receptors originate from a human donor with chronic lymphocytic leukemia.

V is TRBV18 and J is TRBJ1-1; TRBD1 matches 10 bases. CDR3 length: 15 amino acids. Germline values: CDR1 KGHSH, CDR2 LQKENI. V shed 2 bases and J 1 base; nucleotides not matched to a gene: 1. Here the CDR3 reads CASSPWDRGNTEAFF. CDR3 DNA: TGTGCCAGCTCACCATGGGACAGGGGGAACACTGAAGCTTTCTTT.

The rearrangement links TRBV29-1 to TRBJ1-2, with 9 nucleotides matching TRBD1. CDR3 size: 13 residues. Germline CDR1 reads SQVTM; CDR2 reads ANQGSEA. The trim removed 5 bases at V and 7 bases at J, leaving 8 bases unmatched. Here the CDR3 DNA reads TGCAGCGTTCTGCCCGGGACAGGGAGTGGCTACACCTTC. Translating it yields CSVLPGTGSGYTF.

The CDR3 sequence: CASSFSGSTTDTQYF. Here the CDR3 DNA reads TGCGCCAGCAGCTTTAGCGGGAGTACGACAGATACGCAGTATTTT. J is TRBJ2-3 and V is TRBV5-1; 9 bases map to TRBD2. Germline V lookup: CDR1 SGHRS, CDR2 YFSETQ. Trimming removed 2 bases from V and 3 bases from J; junction bases left unmatched: 4. This CDR3 spans 15 amino acids.

Written as DNA, the CDR3 is TGCGCCAGCAGCCAAGCCACAGGGGGCGCGGGCACTGAAGCTTTCTTT. As protein: CASSQATGGAGTEAFF. This sequence joins TRBV4-1 and TRBJ1-1; 9 bases map to TRBD1. This CDR3 has 16 amino acids. Germline assignment: CDR1 MGHRA and CDR2 YSYEKL. With V trimmed by 1 base and J by 4 bases, 7 bases remained unmatched.

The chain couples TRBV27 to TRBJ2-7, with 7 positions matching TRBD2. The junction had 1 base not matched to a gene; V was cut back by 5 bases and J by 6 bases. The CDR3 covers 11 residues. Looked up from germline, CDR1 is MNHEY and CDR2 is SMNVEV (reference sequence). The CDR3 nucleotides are TGTGCCAGCAGTGGGGGGGGCGAGCAGTACTTC. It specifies CASSGGGEQYF.